The rows below give T cell receptor beta chains drawn from one sample of a study of cytomegalovirus exposure and HLA in healthy donors. Profiling relied on immunoSEQ multiplex PCR, and the TCRdb table lists in-frame clones only, not all of them. Of about 200,000 clones in the sample, about nine tenths are singletons; the top ten hold 1.5% to 2.5%. Sequenced sample: PBMCs. These receptors all come from a woman aged 18-29 years in good health and CMV-seropositive. CDR3s include the opening cysteine and the closing phenylalanine or tryptophan. A D gene is named only where the DNA matches it firmly. Not all rows give a size; the values are once, few, many and, for expanded clones, a class.

len	j_gene	d_gene	abundance	v_gene	CDR3aa	CDR3nt
16	TRBJ2-1	TRBD2	-	TRBV11-2	CASSPPGTSGAGEQFF	TGTGCCAGCAGCCCCCCCGGGACTAGCGGGGCGGGTGAGCAGTTCTTC
14	TRBJ2-3	-	-	TRBV27	CASSFVPGTDTQYF	TGTGCCAGCAGTTTTGTTCCGGGCACAGATACGCAGTATTTT
15	TRBJ2-1	TRBD2	-	TRBV27	CASRTSGSMDNEQFF	TGTGCCAGCAGAACTAGCGGGAGCATGGACAATGAGCAGTTCTTC
13	TRBJ2-4	-	-	TRBV11-2	CASREGNLDIQYF	TGTGCCAGCAGAGAGGGAAATTTGGACATTCAGTACTTC
16	TRBJ2-3	TRBD2	once	TRBV27	CASSSGTSGRTDTQYF	TGTGCCAGCAGTTCCGGGACTAGCGGGAGAACAGATACGCAGTATTTT
19	TRBJ2-2	TRBD2	-	TRBV9	CASSSRLAAIPANTGELFF	TGTGCCAGCAGCTCACGACTAGCGGCTATACCCGCGAACACCGGGGAGCTGTTTTTT
14	TRBJ2-2	-	-	TRBV5-4	CASSLATNTGELFF	TGTGCCAGCAGCTTGGCCACGAACACCGGGGAGCTGTTTTTT
15	TRBJ1-3	-	-	TRBV2	CASSLDSISGNTIYF	TGTGCCAGCAGTCTCGACAGCATCTCTGGAAACACCATATATTTT
15	TRBJ2-2	-	-	TRBV10-3	CAISPVAANTGELFF	TGTGCCATCAGTCCTGTAGCGGCGAACACCGGGGAGCTGTTTTTT
14	TRBJ1-2	TRBD1	few	TRBV19	CASRPRQGIYGYTF	TGTGCCAGTAGGCCTCGACAGGGGATCTATGGCTACACCTTC
14	TRBJ1-1	TRBD1	-	TRBV19	CASRRGQLNTEAFF	TGTGCCAGTAGAAGGGGACAGCTGAACACTGAAGCTTTCTTT
15	TRBJ2-1	-	-	TRBV27	CASSLLGGQYNEQFF	TGTGCCAGCAGTTTATTAGGGGGTCAGTACAATGAGCAGTTCTTC
14	TRBJ2-2	TRBD2	-	TRBV27	CASHLAGMGGELFF	TGTGCCAGCCACTTAGCGGGAATGGGCGGGGAGCTGTTTTTT
14	TRBJ2-5	TRBD2	-	TRBV28	CASSFTSGQETQYF	TGTGCCAGCAGTTTTACTAGCGGGCAAGAGACCCAGTACTTC
15	TRBJ1-1	TRBD1	-	TRBV30	CAWRQGGILNTEAFF	TGTGCCTGGAGACAGGGGGGAATACTGAACACTGAAGCTTTCTTT
18	TRBJ2-3	TRBD2	once	TRBV15	CATSRRWPEAGVTDTQYF	TGTGCCACCAGCCGGAGATGGCCTGAAGCGGGAGTCACAGATACGCAGTATTTT
14	TRBJ1-5	-	-	TRBV21-1	CASRAGVGNQPQHF	TGTGCCAGCAGGGCAGGGGTAGGCAATCAGCCCCAGCATTTT
14	TRBJ1-5	-	few	TRBV4-2	CASSLETINQPQHF	TGTGCCAGCAGCTTAGAGACAATCAATCAGCCCCAGCATTTT
15	TRBJ2-1	TRBD2	-	TRBV6-1	CASSEELAGANEQFF	TGTGCCAGCAGTGAAGAACTAGCGGGAGCCAATGAGCAGTTCTTC
16	TRBJ2-5	TRBD2	-	TRBV30	CAWRSGAGGYQETQYF	TGTGCCTGGAGGAGCGGGGCGGGAGGGTACCAAGAGACCCAGTACTTC
16	TRBJ1-3	-	-	TRBV4-1	CASSQDLGGTGNTIYF	TGCGCCAGCAGCCAAGATCTGGGAGGGACTGGAAACACCATATATTTT
15	TRBJ1-5	-	few	TRBV4-2	CASSQNRGTRQPQHF	TGTGCCAGCAGCCAAAATAGGGGGACGCGTCAGCCCCAGCATTTT
14	TRBJ1-2	-	-	TRBV4-1	CASSQESAGYGYTF	TGCGCCAGCAGCCAAGAATCGGCAGGATATGGCTACACCTTC
16	TRBJ2-1	TRBD2	-	TRBV9	CASSTPAGGLYNEQFF	TGTGCCAGCAGCACCCCAGCGGGAGGGTTGTACAATGAGCAGTTCTTC
15	TRBJ2-7	TRBD1	once	TRBV4-1	CASSQVTGRTYEQYF	TGCGCCAGCAGCCAAGTGACAGGGAGAACCTACGAGCAGTACTTC
18	TRBJ2-7	TRBD2	-	TRBV28	CASSVPPGRGRGSYEQYF	TGTGCCAGCAGTGTTCCGCCGGGGAGGGGAAGGGGTTCGTACGAGCAGTACTTC
14	TRBJ1-1	-	-	TRBV5-6	CASSSSGGGTEAFF	TGTGCCAGCAGTTCCAGTGGGGGGGGGACTGAAGCTTTCTTT
11	TRBJ1-3	TRBD1	-	TRBV10-3	CAMSTGDTIYF	TGTGCCATGAGTACAGGGGACACCATATATTTT
13	TRBJ2-7	TRBD1	once	TRBV27	CASSPQGVREQYF	TGTGCCAGCAGTCCACAGGGGGTGCGCGAGCAGTACTTC
13	TRBJ1-5	-	-	TRBV2	CASSEEQSQPQHF	TGTGCCAGCAGTGAAGAACAGTCTCAGCCCCAGCATTTT
16	TRBJ1-5	TRBD1	-	TRBV6-1	CASSEAKDRVGQPQHF	TGTGCCAGCAGTGAAGCGAAAGACAGGGTTGGTCAGCCCCAGCATTTT
15	TRBJ2-7	-	-	TRBV21-1	CASSKAASGIYEQYF	TGTGCCAGCAGCAAAGCTGCTAGCGGGATCTACGAGCAGTACTTC
17	TRBJ2-7	TRBD1	-	TRBV2	CASRKQGLRDRSYEQYF	TGTGCCAGCAGGAAACAGGGGTTGCGGGACAGGTCCTACGAGCAGTACTTC
14	TRBJ1-2	TRBD1	-	TRBV6-1	CASSDPQGAYGYTF	TGTGCCAGCAGTGACCCCCAGGGGGCCTATGGCTACACCTTC
14	TRBJ2-7	-	-	TRBV19	CASSMWQGDYEQYF	TGTGCCAGTAGTATGTGGCAGGGTGACTACGAGCAGTACTTC
12	TRBJ2-3	-	-	TRBV14	CASSQSGDTQYF	TGTGCCAGCAGCCAGTCAGGGGATACGCAGTATTTT
14	TRBJ1-3	-	-	TRBV6-5	CASKWTDSGNTIYF	TGTGCCAGCAAGTGGACAGACTCTGGAAACACCATATATTTT
15	TRBJ1-2	TRBD1	-	TRBV18	CASLKEPGTAYGYTF	TGTGCCAGCCTAAAGGAGCCCGGGACAGCTTATGGCTACACCTTC
16	TRBJ2-3	-	-	TRBV30	CAWSVPETVSTDTQYF	TGTGCCTGGAGTGTACCGGAGACTGTGAGCACAGATACGCAGTATTTT
11	TRBJ1-1	TRBD1	-	TRBV6-4	CETGYGAEAFF	TGTGAGACAGGGTATGGAGCTGAAGCTTTCTTT
16	TRBJ2-1	-	-	TRBV2	CASSRRGSRSYNEQFF	TGTGCCAGCAGCCGAAGGGGGAGCAGATCCTACAATGAGCAGTTCTTC
14	TRBJ2-7	-	-	TRBV6-1	CATFGGIWSYEQYF	TGTGCCACTTTTGGGGGGATTTGGTCCTACGAGCAGTACTTC
13	TRBJ2-7	TRBD2	-	TRBV27	CASISGTLREQYF	TGTGCCAGCATTAGCGGGACCTTACGCGAGCAGTACTTC
19	TRBJ2-1	TRBD2	-	TRBV15	CATSRPYFEWTSGYNEQFF	TGTGCCACCAGCAGACCATACTTTGAATGGACTAGCGGATACAATGAGCAGTTCTTC
16	TRBJ1-5	TRBD1	-	TRBV28	CASSRGQGGSNQPQHF	TGTGCCAGCAGTCGGGGACAGGGGGGAAGCAATCAGCCCCAGCATTTT
16	TRBJ2-1	-	-	TRBV28	CASRRRTAFSYNEQFF	TGTGCCAGCAGACGGCGAACAGCCTTCTCCTACAATGAGCAGTTCTTC